The 30 T cell receptor beta chains in this list originate from one sample, sequenced in a study of CD8 T cells in Susac syndrome. When the RNA was reverse transcribed, random hexamers were used with an input of roughly 0.5 to 1 ug. TCRdb reanalysed the immunoSEQ multiplex PCR reads using MiXCR and keeps one entry per CDR3 protein. The profile shows approximately 74,000 distinct CDR3 sequences, roughly 91% of them singletons. Sequenced input: CD4+ T cells from PBMCs. The source is a human donor with Susac syndrome.

V is TRBV12-3 or TRBV12-4 and J is TRBJ1-2; no clear D gene. This CDR3 has 14 residues. Trimming stripped 4 bases from V and 5 bases from J, with 14 bases between. The CDR3 region has the DNA TGTGCCAGCAGTTCCCGGACGGATCCTTATGGCTACACCTTC. Its protein is CASSSRTDPYGYTF.

This rearrangement joins TRBV24-1 to TRBJ2-5; D tentatively reads TRBD1 or TRBD2 (5 bases each). V was clipped by 9 bases and J by 5 bases, with 18 bases between them. Germline loops: CDR1 KGHDR, CDR2 SFDVKD. This CDR3 region has 14 residues. In DNA form, the CDR3 reads TGTGCCACCGGTGTGGGGGTTCAAACCGAGACCCAGTACTTC. Translation: CATGVGVQTETQYF.

The chain combines TRBV20-1 with TRBJ2-5, with 10 bases fitting TRBD2. The CDR3 totals 15 residues. V was pared by 0 bases and J by 3 bases, with 4 bases of the junction left unmatched. CDR1 is DFQATT and CDR2 is SNEGSKA in the germline V gene (reference sequence). This CDR3 is CSAREPGLAKETQYF. DNA for the CDR3: TGCAGTGCTAGAGAACCGGGACTAGCGAAAGAGACCCAGTACTTC.

This clonotype was found once. The genes are TRBV7-2 and TRBJ2-1, with TRBD2 identical over 7 bases. J gave up 2 bases and V 5 bases, and 6 bases lay outside the gene matches. The CDR3 totals 15 residues. Germline CDR1 is SGHTA and CDR2 is FQGNSA. The CDR3 DNA reads as TGTGCCAGCAGCCGCGAGCGGGGCGCCTACAATGAGCAGTTCTTC. It codes for CASSRERGAYNEQFF.

This clonotype has a single count. The rearrangement uses TRBV6-5 and TRBJ2-3; no definite D call. CDR1 is MNHEY and CDR2 is SVGAGI in the germline V gene. The CDR3 totals 13 residues. V was pared by 2 bases and J by 4 bases, with 7 bases between. The CDR3 DNA reads as TGTGCCAGCAGTTACGATGGGGCAGATACGCAGTATTTT. Translating it yields CASSYDGADTQYF.

This sequence joins TRBV4-1 and TRBJ1-5; possibly TRBD1 for D (5 bases). V lost 2 bases, J lost 4 bases, and 18 bases lay in between. Germline assignment: CDR1 MGHRA and CDR2 YSYEKL. This CDR3 spans 17 amino acids. CDR3 region: CASSQTYGGTGNQPQHF. The CDR3 bases are TGCGCCAGCAGCCAAACCTACGGGGGGACTGGGAATCAGCCCCAGCATTTT.

CDR3 sequence: CASSLLGTQETQYF. The DNA for the CDR3 is TGTGCCAGCAGCTTACTGGGGACCCAAGAGACCCAGTACTTC. The chain uses TRBV7-2 and TRBJ2-5; either TRBD1 or TRBD2 may supply D (5 bases each). The V gene's germline CDR1 is SGHTA and CDR2 FQGNSA. With 2 bases removed from V and 1 base from J, the gap between germline ends came to 8 bases. This CDR3 contains 14 residues.

This clonotype was picked up one time. This sequence joins TRBV2 and TRBJ1-2, with D possibly matching TRBD1 (5 bases). This CDR3 comprises 12 residues. Germline V gene data show CDR1 as SNHLY and CDR2 as FYNNEI. V was clipped by 7 bases and J by 5 bases, with 11 bases between them. Here the CDR3 DNA reads TGTGCCAGCAATTTGGGGGTGTATGGCTACACCTTC. As protein: CASNLGVYGYTF.

This clonotype was found once. The chain couples TRBV7-2 to TRBJ2-6, with D hard to call. The ends were cut back, 5 bases at V and 2 bases at J, with 13 bases in the middle. CDR1 is SGHTA, CDR2 FQGNSA, per germline. This CDR3 region has 16 residues. In DNA form, the CDR3 reads TGTGCCAGCAGCCCGGCCGCTTGGACTGGGGCCAACGTCCTGACTTTC. Its protein is CASSPAAWTGANVLTF.

The gene calls are TRBV29-1 and TRBJ1-1; the D is unclear. The CDR3 runs 14 residues. Trimming took 4 bases from V and 0 from J, leaving 12 bases between them. Germline V gene data show CDR1 as SQVTM and CDR2 as ANQGSEA. The CDR3 nucleotides read TGCAGCGTTGTCCCCCATCACGTGAACACTGAAGCTTTCTTT. Its translation is CSVVPHHVNTEAFF.

This chain joins TRBV30 and TRBJ2-1; either TRBD1 or TRBD2 may fit D (5 bases each). Germline CDR1 reads GTSNPN; CDR2 reads SVGIG (reference sequence). Trimming took off 4 bases at V and 9 bases at J, with 16 bases between the two ends. The CDR3 extends over 13 amino acids. The CDR3 loop reads CAWNPSVGTEQFF. As DNA, the CDR3 is TGTGCCTGGAACCCAAGCGTAGGGACTGAGCAGTTCTTC.

V is TRBV24-1 and J is TRBJ1-5, with 8 bases identical to TRBD1. Germline loops: CDR1 KGHDR, CDR2 SFDVKD. V dropped 7 bases and J dropped 1; count of bases not matched to a gene: 2. CDR3 length equals 14 residues. CDR3 protein: CATSGQGSNQPQHF. The DNA of the CDR3 is TGTGCCACCAGCGGACAGGGAAGCAATCAGCCCCAGCATTTT.

V usage is TRBV3-1 and J usage is TRBJ1-1; the D is unclear. Trimming took 1 base from V and 1 from J, leaving 7 bases between them. This CDR3 contains 14 residues. CDR1 and CDR2 (germline): LGHDT, YNNKEL (reference sequence). In DNA form, the CDR3 reads TGTGCCAGCAGCCAAGTTAGGTCGAACACTGAAGCTTTCTTT. This codes for CASSQVRSNTEAFF.

This chain links TRBV19 with TRBJ2-3; possible D gene TRBD2, 5 bases. The germline CDR1 and CDR2 sequences are LNHDA and SQIVND (reference sequence). The CDR3 totals 14 residues. V was clipped by 7 bases and J by 0 bases, with 11 bases between them. The CDR3 protein is CASKEAGSTDTQYF. CDR3 DNA: TGTGCCAGTAAGGAGGCAGGCAGCACAGATACGCAGTATTTT.

A word on this clonotype: The junction and the germline gene differ at one end; a read error may be behind it. The chain carries TRBV28 and TRBJ2-5, with 16 bases that match TRBD2. CDR3 length equals 17 residues. Germline V gives CDR1 MDHEN, CDR2 SYDVKM. CDR3 in DNA: TGTGCCAGCAGTTCTCCCGGGACTAGCGGGAGGGAAGAGTCCCAGTACTTC. Protein: CASSSPGTSGREESQYF.

The gene calls are TRBV30 and TRBJ1-1; the D is unclear. Deletions cut 5 bases from V and 1 base from J, with 11 bases between. The CDR3 is 13 residues long. CDR1 and CDR2 from the germline V gene are GTSNPN and SVGIG (reference sequence). The CDR3 reads CAWSNLGNTEAFF. CDR3 coding DNA: TGTGCCTGGTCGAACCTTGGGAACACTGAAGCTTTCTTT.

This chain joins TRBV20-1 and TRBJ1-1; no clear D. Trimming removed 0 bases from V and 4 bases from J, with 12 bases in between. Germline lookup yields CDR1 DFQATT and CDR2 SNEGSKA (reference sequence). The CDR3 spans 14 residues. The CDR3: CSARDLGVGTEAFF. Here the CDR3 DNA reads TGCAGTGCTAGAGATCTTGGGGTGGGCACTGAAGCTTTCTTT.

The V call is TRBV27, the J call TRBJ2-2; no clear D gene. From germline, CDR1 is MNHEY and CDR2 SMNVEV (reference sequence). V shed 6 bases and J shed 2 bases, with 10 bases lying between them. This CDR3 has 14 amino acids. The CDR3 here is CASSRSRNTGELFF. The CDR3 DNA sequence: TGTGCCAGCAGCCGAAGCAGAAACACCGGGGAGCTGTTTTTT.

The chain has TRBV6-5 and TRBJ2-7; 12 bases are a match to TRBD2. The V gene end was trimmed by 2 bases and the J gene end by 6 bases; junction bases not matched to a gene: 8. The CDR3 has 16 amino acids. Germline CDR1 reads MNHEY; CDR2 reads SVGAGI. In DNA form, the CDR3 reads TGTGCCAGCAGTTACGGGCTAGCGGGGGGGGTAACCGAGCAGTACTTC. Protein: CASSYGLAGGVTEQYF.

This chain connects TRBV11-3 to TRBJ2-1, with D unclear. The CDR3 is 13 residues long. Trimming took off 1 base at V and 12 bases at J, with 13 bases between the two ends. Germline lookup yields CDR1 SGHNT and CDR2 YENEEA. CDR3 in amino acids: CASSLVRATGQFF. The CDR3 DNA is TGTGCCAGCAGCTTAGTTAGGGCGACGGGGCAGTTCTTC.

V and J are TRBV7-2 and TRBJ2-7, with D unclear. Between the trimmed V and J ends, which lost 2 bases and 4 bases, there was a span of 12 bases. Germline V gives CDR1 SGHTA, CDR2 FQGNSA. The CDR3 extends over 14 amino acids. The CDR3 sequence is CASSLLLSDYEQYF. The CDR3 DNA sequence: TGTGCCAGCAGCTTATTGTTGAGCGATTACGAGCAGTACTTC.

The gene calls are TRBV2 and TRBJ1-1; D possibly corresponds to TRBD1 (5 bases). The V gene lost 3 bases and the J gene lost 0 bases, with 8 bases spanning the gap. Germline V CDR1 and CDR2: SNHLY, FYNNEI. The CDR3 extends over 14 amino acids. The CDR3, as DNA: TGTGCCAGCAGTGACGGACAAATGAACACTGAAGCTTTCTTT. This gives the protein CASSDGQMNTEAFF.

V usage is TRBV7-9 and J usage is TRBJ1-2, with D tentatively TRBD1 (6 bases). The CDR3 extends over 17 amino acids. Germline values: CDR1 SEHNR, CDR2 FQNEAQ (reference sequence). V lost 4 bases, J lost 2 bases, and 20 bases lay in between. In DNA, the CDR3 is TGTGCCAGCAGCTCAACCGGGGGGCGTTTTCCAAACTATGGCTACACCTTC. It codes for CASSSTGGRFPNYGYTF.

This clonotype appeared a single time. The V gene is TRBV12-3 or TRBV12-4, the J gene TRBJ2-7, with TRBD2 matching 7 bases. The CDR3 contains 13 residues. The ends lost 5 bases at V and 0 bases at J; junction bases unmatched: 1. This CDR3 is CASSRLASYEQYF. The CDR3 DNA sequence: TGTGCCAGCAGTAGACTAGCCTCCTACGAGCAGTACTTC.

The chain is built from TRBV7-2 and TRBJ2-3, with 8 bases fitting TRBD2. The length of the CDR3 is 15 residues. V shed 3 bases, J shed 4 bases, and the junction held 6 bases outside the gene matches. CDR1 and CDR2 (germline): SGHTA, FQGNSA. CDR3 sequence (DNA): TGTGCCAGCAGCTTCGGGGGGGGAGTGGCAGATACGCAGTATTTT. This gives the protein CASSFGGGVADTQYF.

The chain uses TRBV30 and TRBJ2-7; TRBD2 is a possible D gene (5 bases). The CDR3 extends over 13 amino acids. Germline-derived CDR1 and CDR2 are GTSNPN and SVGIG (reference sequence). V shed 2 bases and J shed 2 bases, with 10 bases lying between them. CDR3 DNA sequence: TGTGCCTGGAGTCGGGGTCCAGCCTACGAGCAGTACTTC. Its protein product is CAWSRGPAYEQYF.

In this sample, this clonotype turned up once. The V gene is TRBV7-6, the J gene TRBJ1-1; D perhaps matches TRBD1 (5 bases). Trimming removed 5 bases from V and 0 bases from J, with 16 bases in between. The CDR3 consists of 16 residues. CDR1 is SGHVS and CDR2 is FNYEAQ in the germline V gene. DNA for the CDR3: TGTGCCAGCAGCATCCAAGGGGCAGGCATGAACACTGAAGCTTTCTTT. Protein: CASSIQGAGMNTEAFF.

The chain recombines TRBV7-2 with TRBJ2-1; TRBD2 aligns across 8 bases. Trimming removed 4 bases from V and 9 bases from J; junction bases left unmatched: 8. CDR3 length equals 14 residues. Germline values: CDR1 SGHTA, CDR2 FQGNSA. The CDR3 DNA is TGTGCCAGCAGCTACCTATTGGCGGGGGGTGAGCAGTTCTTC. The encoded protein is CASSYLLAGGEQFF.

This clonotype was detected once. At one boundary the junction diverges from the germline segment, which might be a read error. The chain joins TRBV6-2 or TRBV6-3 to TRBJ2-1; 7 nucleotides agree with TRBD2. The CDR3 consists of 12 residues. Per the germline V gene, CDR1 is MNHEY and CDR2 is SVGEGT. The CDR3 DNA reads TGTGCCAGCAGTTACGAGCGGGGCCGCTTGCTCTTC. Protein product: CASSYERGRLLF.

The V gene is TRBV4-2, the J gene TRBJ2-1, with 12 bases matching TRBD2. In germline, CDR1 is LGHNA, CDR2 YNFKEQ. The CDR3 is 17 residues long. The J segment lost 6 bases and the V segment lost 0 bases, leaving 6 bases of the junction unmatched. CDR3 sequence reads: CASSQDRLAGGFNEQFF. CDR3 coding DNA: TGTGCCAGCAGCCAAGACCGTCTAGCGGGAGGGTTCAATGAGCAGTTCTTC.